Below, 30 T cell receptor beta chains from the same sample are listed, as sequenced in a study of blood T cell repertoires in COVID-19. Some clones are missing from TCRdb's copy, which holds only in-frame ones; the method was immunoSEQ multiplex PCR. The repertoire holds about 350,000 clones, roughly nine tenths seen once, with 3% to 4.5% in the top ten. The sequenced material came from peripheral blood. The receptors shown here come from a woman aged 55-75 years with COVID-19, enrolled during active disease.

V and J are TRBV24-1 and TRBJ1-2; 7 bases are shared with TRBD1. V was pared by 9 bases and J by 5 bases, with 11 bases of the junction left unmatched. Germline loops: CDR1 KGHDR, CDR2 SFDVKD. The CDR3 runs 14 residues. This CDR3 reads CATPTAGGGYGYTF. CDR3 sequence (DNA): TGTGCCACCCCCACTGCAGGGGGTGGGTATGGCTACACCTTC.

V gene TRBV19 combines with J gene TRBJ2-3; 11 bases align to TRBD2. Germline CDR1 reads LNHDA; CDR2 reads SQIVND (reference sequence). The length of the CDR3 is 16 residues. The V segment lost 6 bases and the J segment 5 bases; nucleotides outside the gene matches: 10. The CDR3 region has the DNA TGTGCCAGTAGACGACTAGCGGGGAGGCTAGTAGATACGCAGTATTTT. The encoded protein is CASRRLAGRLVDTQYF.

Written as DNA, the CDR3 is TGTGCCAGCAGCGCCGGCGGGCCTAGCAACTACGAGCAGTACTTC. Its protein is CASSAGGPSNYEQYF. The rearrangement joins TRBV5-4 to TRBJ2-7, with D possibly matching TRBD2 (5 bases). Germline V gives CDR1 SGHNT, CDR2 YYREEE (reference sequence). CDR3 length equals 15 residues. Trimming shortened V by 4 bases and J by 3 bases, and 17 bases separated the two germline ends.

V usage is TRBV2 and J usage is TRBJ1-2, with TRBD1 matching over 12 bases. Per the germline V gene, CDR1 is SNHLY and CDR2 is FYNNEI. V trimming: 6 bases; J trimming: 4 bases; junction bases outside the gene matches: 9. CDR3 length equals 16 residues. The CDR3: CASRKGTGGSAYGYTF. CDR3 in DNA: TGTGCCAGCAGGAAAGGGACAGGGGGCTCCGCCTATGGCTACACCTTC.

This clone was observed once. The V gene is TRBV7-9, the J gene TRBJ2-6; 8 nucleotides match TRBD1. V shed 6 bases, J shed 0 bases, and the junction held 10 bases outside the gene matches. The CDR3 extends over 18 amino acids. Per germline, CDR1 SEHNR and CDR2 FQNEAQ (reference sequence). The CDR3 nucleotides read TGTGCCAGCAGGGACCGGGACAGGTTTCACTCTGGGGCCAACGTCCTGACTTTC. As protein: CASRDRDRFHSGANVLTF.

The CDR3 coding sequence is TGTGCCAGCAGCTTACTCCTCGGCGGTAGGCGGGGGGGCCGAGATGAGCAGTTCTTC. This codes for CASSLLLGGRRGGRDEQFF. The rearrangement joins TRBV7-3 to TRBJ2-1; 9 bases map to TRBD2. CDR3 length: 19 residues. The trim removed 2 bases at V and 8 bases at J, leaving 19 bases unmatched. CDR1 and CDR2 from the germline V gene are SGHTA and FQGTGA.

The chain couples TRBV5-1 to TRBJ1-4; a weak D match, TRBD1 (5 bases). Trimming pared 2 bases from V and 5 bases from J, leaving 13 bases between. CDR1 is SGHRS and CDR2 is YFSETQ in the germline V gene. The CDR3 sequence is 15 residues long. CDR3 sequence reads: CASSFSGGGNEKLFF. The CDR3 nucleotides are TGCGCCAGCAGCTTCAGCGGGGGAGGGAATGAAAAACTGTTTTTT.

The V and J genes are TRBV19 and TRBJ2-1; TRBD1 matches at 10 bases. V gave up 7 bases and J gave up 3 bases; unmatched junction bases: 6. The CDR3 spans 15 residues. The germline V gene has CDR1 LNHDA and CDR2 SQIVND (reference sequence). In nucleotides, the CDR3 is TGTGCCAGTACGTCCGGGACAGGGGACTACAATGAGCAGTTCTTC. The encoded protein is CASTSGTGDYNEQFF.

This clone occurred once. V and J are TRBV5-1 and TRBJ1-6; 8 nucleotides line up with TRBD1. The CDR3 extends over 16 amino acids. V shed 6 bases and J 5 bases; nucleotides not matched to a gene: 10. The germline V gene encodes CDR1 SGHRS and CDR2 YFSETQ. Written as DNA, the CDR3 is TGCGCCAGCACCTTAACGCCGGGACAGGATAATTCACCCCTCCACTTT. Residues: CASTLTPGQDNSPLHF.

The chain recombines TRBV18 with TRBJ2-1; 8 nucleotides agree with TRBD1. V was clipped by 3 bases and J by 6 bases; unmatched bases: 7. CDR1 and CDR2 from the germline V gene are KGHSH and LQKENI. CDR3 size: 15 residues. CDR3 amino acids: CASSPYQQGGNEQFF. In nucleotides, the CDR3 is TGTGCCAGCTCACCTTATCAACAGGGGGGCAATGAGCAGTTCTTC.

The gene calls are TRBV19 and TRBJ2-7, with 8 bases identical to TRBD2. The CDR3 length is 14 residues. Trimming cost V 5 bases and J 3 bases; bases outside gene matches: 6. CDR1 LNHDA and CDR2 SQIVND come from the germline V gene (reference sequence). For the CDR3, the DNA is TGTGCCAGTAGTCAAGCGGGGGCGGTCTACGAGCAGTACTTC. Amino acid sequence: CASSQAGAVYEQYF.

The V gene is TRBV18, the J gene TRBJ2-2; D is perhaps TRBD2 (5 bases). V was cut by 3 bases and J by 4 bases, with 12 bases left in between. Germline V gene sequence: CDR1 KGHSH, CDR2 LQKENI. The CDR3 is 15 residues long. CDR3 protein: CASSPGELGTGELFF. The CDR3 DNA reads as TGTGCCAGCTCACCGGGAGAACTCGGCACCGGGGAGCTGTTTTTT.

The rearrangement joins TRBV28 to TRBJ2-5, with D possibly matching TRBD1 (6 bases). This CDR3 is built from 15 residues. V was cut by 7 bases and J by 3 bases, with 18 bases left in between. Germline lookup yields CDR1 MDHEN and CDR2 SYDVKM. CDR3 DNA sequence: TGTGCCAGCATCCCCCGAGGGGGACCCGAAGAGACCCAGTACTTC. Translation gives CASIPRGGPEETQYF.

The chain couples TRBV3-1 (or the pseudogene TRBV3-2) to TRBJ2-5; 14 bases agree with TRBD2. CDR3 length: 16 residues. Germline loops: CDR1 LGHDT, CDR2 YNNKEL (reference sequence). The trim removed 4 bases at V and 0 bases at J, leaving 1 base unmatched. The CDR3 here is CASSRTSGGYQETQYF. The CDR3 bases are TGTGCCAGCAGCCGGACTAGCGGGGGGTACCAAGAGACCCAGTACTTC.

The chain is built from TRBV19 and TRBJ1-2; D not certain. This CDR3 is built from 13 residues. Trimming cost V 1 base and J 2 bases, with 5 bases left between them. Germline CDR1 is LNHDA and CDR2 is SQIVND (reference sequence). CDR3 sequence reads: CASSIVRNYGYTF. The CDR3, as DNA: TGTGCCAGTAGTATAGTGCGGAACTATGGCTACACCTTC.

This chain joins TRBV30 and TRBJ1-6, with 7 bases aligning to TRBD1. Germline V gene lookup returns CDR1 GTSNPN and CDR2 SVGIG (reference sequence). V shed 3 bases and J 10 bases; nucleotides not matched to a gene: 6. The CDR3 totals 13 residues. The CDR3 DNA reads as TGTGCCTGGAGGGCAGGGGGGAGATCACCCCTCCACTTT. This encodes CAWRAGGRSPLHF.

The chain is built from TRBV6-7 and TRBJ2-3; perhaps TRBD2 as D (5 bases). TRBV6-7 is sorted into the ORF group, with uncertain function. This CDR3 has 17 amino acids. With 0 bases removed from V and 0 bases from J, the gap between germline ends came to 13 bases. The DNA of the CDR3 is TGTGCCAGCAGTTACTCGAGACCGGGGTCTAGCACAGATACGCAGTATTTT. Protein sequence: CASSYSRPGSSTDTQYF.

A single count supports this clone. The chain recombines TRBV3-1 (or the pseudogene TRBV3-2) with TRBJ1-1, with 8 nucleotides matching TRBD1. This CDR3 is 11 amino acids long. CDR1 LGHDT and CDR2 YNNKEL come from the germline V gene (reference sequence). Trimming cost V 6 bases and J 10 bases; bases outside gene matches: 4. The CDR3, as DNA: TGTGCCAGCAGTTCTACAGGGGGAGCTTTCTTT. It specifies CASSSTGGAFF.

The V and J genes are TRBV24-1 and TRBJ1-1; D uncertain. The V gene lost 3 bases and the J gene lost 3 bases, with 7 bases spanning the gap. CDR1 and CDR2 from the germline V gene are KGHDR and SFDVKD. The CDR3 spans 13 residues. The CDR3 here is CATSDPRYTEAFF. CDR3 DNA sequence: TGTGCCACCAGTGATCCCAGGTACACTGAAGCTTTCTTT.

This sequence joins TRBV14 and TRBJ2-1, with D unresolved. V was trimmed by 4 bases and J by 3 bases, leaving 13 bases between them. In germline, CDR1 is SGHDN, CDR2 FVKESK. The CDR3 runs to 15 residues. CDR3 sequence: CASSRRDGLYNEQFF. In nucleotides, the CDR3 is TGTGCCAGCAGCCGCCGCGATGGGCTCTACAATGAGCAGTTCTTC.

The V and J genes are TRBV7-8 and TRBJ2-7; TRBD2 agrees at 10 bases. The CDR3 is 17 residues long. In germline, CDR1 is SGHVS, CDR2 FQNEAQ. V shed 2 bases and J 2 bases; nucleotides not matched to a gene: 9. The chain's CDR3 is CASSLKGASGGAYEQYF. As DNA, the CDR3 is TGTGCCAGCAGCTTAAAAGGGGCTAGCGGGGGAGCCTACGAGCAGTACTTC. The variable domain in full, completed from reference TRBV7-8 and TRBJ2-7, reads GAGVSQSPRYKVAKRGQDVALRCDPISGHVSLFWYQQALGQGPEFLTYFQNEAQLDKSGLPSDRFFAERPEGSVSTLKIQRTQQEDSAVYLCASSLKGASGGAYEQYFGPGTRLTVT.

This clone showed up just once. This chain uses TRBV5-1 with TRBJ1-1; TRBD1 aligns across 7 bases. Germline values: CDR1 SGHRS, CDR2 YFSETQ. With V trimmed by 2 bases and J by 3 bases, 4 bases remained unmatched. This CDR3 spans 14 amino acids. CDR3 nucleotide sequence: TGCGCCAGCAGCTTAAGGGGGCTTGACACTGAAGCTTTCTTT. The encoded protein is CASSLRGLDTEAFF.

The chain employs TRBV5-3 and TRBJ2-1; 11 nucleotides line up with TRBD2. TRBV5-3 is identified as an open reading frame with a role that is uncertain. The CDR3 extends over 16 amino acids. J was trimmed by 10 bases and V by 0 bases; bases with no gene match: 9. The CDR3 DNA follows: TGTGCCAGAAGCTTGGAGGGTAGCGGGGGGGTTATAGAGCAGTTCTTC. Translated: CARSLEGSGGVIEQFF.

This sequence joins TRBV5-1 and TRBJ2-1; 7 bases are shared with TRBD1. Trimming took 4 bases from V and 9 from J; bases not matched to a gene: 13. The CDR3 covers 15 residues. Germline CDR1 and CDR2: SGHRS and YFSETQ. In DNA, the CDR3 is TGCGCCAGCAGCCAACAGGGGTCATCTGGGGGTGAGCAGTTCTTC. This codes for CASSQQGSSGGEQFF.

The rearrangement uses TRBV3-1 (or the pseudogene TRBV3-2) and TRBJ1-2, with D unclear. Trimming removed 1 base at V and 7 bases at J, with 13 bases between. CDR3 length equals 14 residues. Germline CDR1 and CDR2: LGHDT and YNNKEL (reference sequence). CDR3 sequence reads: CASSQGGPGSGYTF. In DNA form, the CDR3 reads TGTGCCAGCAGCCAAGGAGGCCCGGGGAGTGGCTACACCTTC.

With respect to this clone: At the DNA level, this CDR3 is encoded by other sequences in the same sample as well. The chain couples TRBV5-1 to TRBJ1-2; a weak D match, TRBD1 (5 bases). This CDR3 comprises 13 residues. In germline, CDR1 is SGHRS, CDR2 YFSETQ. Trimming stripped 0 bases from V and 2 bases from J, with 5 bases between. CDR3 region: CASSLGQNYGYTF. The CDR3 DNA sequence: TGCGCCAGCAGCTTGGGACAGAACTATGGCTACACCTTC.

This clone appeared a single time. The chain joins TRBV7-3 to TRBJ2-3; the D gene is possibly TRBD2 (7 bases). Trimming took 1 base from V and 2 from J, leaving 13 bases between them. Germline V lookup: CDR1 SGHTA, CDR2 FQGTGA. There are 16 residues in the CDR3. The CDR3 DNA follows: TGTGCCAGCAGCTTAAGTGGCGGGGGCCCCACAGATACGCAGTATTTT. Residues: CASSLSGGGPTDTQYF.

Comments on this clone: The sample has other DNA sequences that encode this CDR3 too. V gene TRBV19 combines with J gene TRBJ1-1; D gene ambiguous. CDR1 is LNHDA, CDR2 SQIVND, per germline (reference sequence). Between the trimmed V and J ends, which lost 1 base and 0 bases, there was a span of 6 bases. This CDR3 has 14 amino acids. The CDR3 bases are TGTGCCAGTAGTATAGGGCGGGTGAACACTGAAGCTTTCTTT. The encoded protein is CASSIGRVNTEAFF.

The chain recombines TRBV7-2 with TRBJ2-2; 11 positions agree with TRBD2. Per the germline V gene, CDR1 is SGHTA and CDR2 is FQGNSA. Trimming cost V 2 bases and J 4 bases; bases outside gene matches: 3. This CDR3 has 16 amino acids. The CDR3 region is CASSLLGTSGTGELFF. CDR3 bases: TGTGCCAGCAGCTTACTTGGGACTAGCGGCACCGGGGAGCTGTTTTTT.

The chain carries TRBV16 and TRBJ1-3, with 8 bases that match TRBD1. V lost 0 bases and J lost 4; bases outside the gene matches: 8. Per the germline V gene, CDR1 is KGHSY and CDR2 is FQNENV. CDR3 size: 17 residues. The chain's CDR3 is CASSQSVGQGGGNTIYF. The CDR3 DNA reads TGTGCCAGCAGCCAATCGGTCGGACAGGGAGGCGGAAACACCATATATTTT.